This T cell receptor beta chain emerged from a study of regulatory T cells in long-lasting Graves disease. On the study more broadly: Patients with persistent Graves' disease had over 5 years of antithyroid drugs and persistent TSH receptor antibodies.

The CDR3 loop spans 12 amino acids. V gave up 8 bases and J gave up 5 bases, with 12 bases separating them. Per the germline V gene, CDR1 is MDHEN and CDR2 is SYDVKM. Described time point: persistent/refractory GD, antithyroid drugs over 5 years with positive TRAb. The TCR library was prepared using RNA isolated from PBMCs. Combining iRepertoire HTBI primers with Arm-PCR of CDR3 regions, the authors built TCR beta libraries. TCRdb fed the multiplex PCR reads into MiXCR, producing one record per CDR3 protein. Seen here are roughly 700,000 distinct CDR3 sequences, 25% to 35% observed once, and the top ten hold roughly 41%. This clonotype appeared many times. Antigen specificity is unknown. Broader study findings: Patients with persistent Graves' had lower TCR diversity than newly diagnosed patients. Under persistent disease, TRBV28, TRBJ1-2 and TRBJ2-5 were used preferentially.

The specimen was peripheral blood mononuclear cells (PBMCs), collected when the disease was refractory, from a patient treated with antithyroid drugs. This chain joins TRBV28 and TRBJ1-2; D ambiguous. This receptor was identified in a female donor with Graves disease. CDR3: CASEATVYGYTF. The CDR3 DNA is TGTGCCAGCGAAGCGACGGTATATGGCTACACCTTC.